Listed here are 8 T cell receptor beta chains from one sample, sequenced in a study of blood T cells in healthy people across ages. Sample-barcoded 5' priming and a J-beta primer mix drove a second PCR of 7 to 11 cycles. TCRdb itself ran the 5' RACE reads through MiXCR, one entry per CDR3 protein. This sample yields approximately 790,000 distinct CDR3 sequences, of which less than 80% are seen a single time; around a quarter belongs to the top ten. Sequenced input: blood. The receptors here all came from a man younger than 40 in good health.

This CDR3 reads CATGQGIYEQYF. For the CDR3, the DNA is TGTGCCACCGGACAGGGTATTTACGAGCAGTACTTC. The chain is built from TRBV27 and TRBJ2-7; 8 nucleotides align to TRBD1. Germline values: CDR1 MNHEY, CDR2 SMNVEV (reference sequence). Germline trimming cut 10 bases from V and 4 bases from J; bases unmatched to any gene: 6. The CDR3 has 12 amino acids.

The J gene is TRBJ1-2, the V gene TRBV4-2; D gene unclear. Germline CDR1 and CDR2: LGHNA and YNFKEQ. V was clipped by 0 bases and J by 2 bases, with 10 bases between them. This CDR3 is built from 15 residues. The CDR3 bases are TGTGCCAGCAGCCAAGAGGTGGTGGGGAACTATGGCTACACCTTC. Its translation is CASSQEVVGNYGYTF.

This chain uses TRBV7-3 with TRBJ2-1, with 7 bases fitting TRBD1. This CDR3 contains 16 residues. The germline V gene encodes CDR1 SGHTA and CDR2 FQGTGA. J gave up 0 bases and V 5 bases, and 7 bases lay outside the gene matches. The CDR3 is CASSVGTALSYNEQFF. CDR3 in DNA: TGTGCCAGCAGCGTAGGGACAGCCCTCTCCTACAATGAGCAGTTCTTC.

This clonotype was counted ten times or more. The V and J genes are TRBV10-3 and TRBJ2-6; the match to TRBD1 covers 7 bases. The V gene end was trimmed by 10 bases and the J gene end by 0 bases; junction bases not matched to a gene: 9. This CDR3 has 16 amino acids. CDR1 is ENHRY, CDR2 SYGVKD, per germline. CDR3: CASKTGTYSGANVLTF. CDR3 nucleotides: TGTGCCAGCAAGACAGGGACCTACTCTGGGGCCAACGTCCTGACTTTC.

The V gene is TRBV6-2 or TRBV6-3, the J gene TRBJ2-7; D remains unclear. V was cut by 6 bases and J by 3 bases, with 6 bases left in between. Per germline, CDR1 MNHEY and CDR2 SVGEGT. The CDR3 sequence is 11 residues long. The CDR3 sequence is CASSRIYEQYF. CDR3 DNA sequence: TGTGCCAGCAGCAGGATCTACGAGCAGTACTTC.

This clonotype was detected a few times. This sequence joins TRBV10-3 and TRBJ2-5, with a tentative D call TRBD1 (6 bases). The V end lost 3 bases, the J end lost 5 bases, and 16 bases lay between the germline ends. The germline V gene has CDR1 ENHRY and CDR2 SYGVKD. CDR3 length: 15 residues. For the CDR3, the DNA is TGTGCCATCAGTGAAGGGGCAGGGGATGGGGAGACCCAGTACTTC. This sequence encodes CAISEGAGDGETQYF.

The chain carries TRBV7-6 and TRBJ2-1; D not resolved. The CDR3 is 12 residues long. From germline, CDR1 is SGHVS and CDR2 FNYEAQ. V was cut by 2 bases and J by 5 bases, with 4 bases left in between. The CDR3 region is CASSLWNNEQFF. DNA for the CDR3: TGTGCCAGCAGCTTATGGAACAATGAGCAGTTCTTC.

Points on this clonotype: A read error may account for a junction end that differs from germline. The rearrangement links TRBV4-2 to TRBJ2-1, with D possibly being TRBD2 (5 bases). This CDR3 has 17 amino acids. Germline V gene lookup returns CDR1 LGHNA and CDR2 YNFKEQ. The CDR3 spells CASSQPRTHLSYNERFF. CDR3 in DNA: TGTGCCAGCAGCCAACCAAGGACTCATCTCTCCTACAATGAGCGGTTCTTC.